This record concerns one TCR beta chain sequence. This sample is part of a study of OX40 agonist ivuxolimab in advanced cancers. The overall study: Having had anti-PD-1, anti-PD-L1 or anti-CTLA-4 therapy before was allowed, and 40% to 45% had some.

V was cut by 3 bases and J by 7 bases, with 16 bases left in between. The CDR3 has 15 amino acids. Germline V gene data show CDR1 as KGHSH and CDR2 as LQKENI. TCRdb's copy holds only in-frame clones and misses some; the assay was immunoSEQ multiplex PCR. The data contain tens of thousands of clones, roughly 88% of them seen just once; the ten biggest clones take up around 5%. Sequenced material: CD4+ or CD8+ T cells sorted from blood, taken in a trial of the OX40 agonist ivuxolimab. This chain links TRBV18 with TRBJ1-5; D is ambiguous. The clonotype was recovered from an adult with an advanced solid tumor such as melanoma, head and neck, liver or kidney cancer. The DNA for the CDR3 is TGTGCCAGCTCACCGGCGGGGAGGGTAGACCAGCCCCAGCATTTT. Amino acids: CASSPAGRVDQPQHF.